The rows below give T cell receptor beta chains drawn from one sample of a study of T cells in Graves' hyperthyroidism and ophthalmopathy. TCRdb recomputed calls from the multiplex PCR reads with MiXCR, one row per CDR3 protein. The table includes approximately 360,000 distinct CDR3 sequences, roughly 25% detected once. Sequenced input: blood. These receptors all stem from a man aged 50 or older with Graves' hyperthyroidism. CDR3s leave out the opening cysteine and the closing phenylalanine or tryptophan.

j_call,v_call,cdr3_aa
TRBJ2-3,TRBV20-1,SAQTPILGTDTQY
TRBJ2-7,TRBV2,ASNPGLPHEQY
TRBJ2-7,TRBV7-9,ASSSVNGYEQY
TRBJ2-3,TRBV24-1,ATRHDGSDTQY
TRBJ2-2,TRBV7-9,ASPASGRSTGELF
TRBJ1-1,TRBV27,ASSLSLGGNTEAF
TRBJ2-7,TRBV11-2,ASSLITGAYEQY
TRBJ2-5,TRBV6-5,ASSYLAGASAQY
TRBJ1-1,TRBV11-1,ASSPDLQAEAF
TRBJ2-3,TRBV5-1,ASSLSTGRLQY
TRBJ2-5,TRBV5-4,ASSLWAGLSGETQY
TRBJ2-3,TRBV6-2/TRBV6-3,ASSYSVLARQY
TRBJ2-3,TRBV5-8,ASSYEGEVADTQY
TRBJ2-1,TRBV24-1,ATSDFEGGGLNEQF
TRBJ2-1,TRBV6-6,ASSYDGRIYNEQF
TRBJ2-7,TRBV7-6,ASSLEATSGMTYEQY
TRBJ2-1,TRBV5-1,ASRGAGEGGEQF
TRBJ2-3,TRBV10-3,AISSGTDSTDTQY
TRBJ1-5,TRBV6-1,ASSVGGAGQPQH
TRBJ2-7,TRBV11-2,ASSLRRDRPSSYEQY
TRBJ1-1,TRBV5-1,ASNASPNTEAF
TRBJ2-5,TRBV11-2,ASSYLDVFGTQY
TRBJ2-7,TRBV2,ASSHDRVGEQY
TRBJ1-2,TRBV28,ASSSHGYT
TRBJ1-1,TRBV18,ASSPRVTALTLTEAF
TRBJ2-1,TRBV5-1,ASSLDGSYNEQF
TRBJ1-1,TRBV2,ASSGGEGSIAF
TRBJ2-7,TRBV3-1,ASSQDGTVSYEQY
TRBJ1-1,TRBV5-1,ASSSGTGYTEAF
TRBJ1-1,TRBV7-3,ASSVTATAPTEAF
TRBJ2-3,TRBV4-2,ASSQDVGFSPDTQY
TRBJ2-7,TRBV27,ASSYSQGSAHEQY
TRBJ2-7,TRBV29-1,SVEANSGVLYEQY
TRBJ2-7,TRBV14,ASSQLRDSKQY
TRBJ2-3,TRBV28,ASSPGAADTQY
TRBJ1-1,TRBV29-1,SVESDAMGTEAF
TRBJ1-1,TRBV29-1,SGGPGNTEAF
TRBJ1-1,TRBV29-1,SVGHGNTEAF
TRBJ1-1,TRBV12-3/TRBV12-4,ASSPGLTEAF
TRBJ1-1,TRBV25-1,ASSESLGTGTTEAF
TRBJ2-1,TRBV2,ASRASGSGEQF
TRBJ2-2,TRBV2,ASSGLAGASGELF
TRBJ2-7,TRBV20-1,SAIDYNYEQY
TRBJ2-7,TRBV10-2,ASSDGETVNRRQY
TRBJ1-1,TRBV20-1,SASNRQGPSFEAF
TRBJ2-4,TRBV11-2,ASSLDGGRLAKNIQY